The rows below give T cell receptor beta chains drawn from one sample of a study of PD-1 blockade in classical Hodgkin lymphoma. This table comes from immunoSEQ multiplex PCR, and its TCRdb copy is limited to in-frame clones, with some not included. Of over 35,000 clones listed, around three quarters are singletons. Sequencing used peripheral blood mononuclear cells (PBMCs), obtained before the second cycle of nivolumab. The receptor set was obtained from a human donor with classical Hodgkin lymphoma. Both conserved end residues are part of each CDR3. The D gene is left open where the match is weak. The size entry is marked missing in some rows and otherwise reads once, few, many or a size class.

j_call clone_size d_call v_call cdr3_nt cdr3_aa
TRBJ2-3 - - TRBV28 TGTGCCAGCAGTCCTCCCGGTGATCTAGGCACAGATACGCAGTATTTT CASSPPGDLGTDTQYF
TRBJ2-5 - - TRBV28 TGTGCCAGCAGTTTAATCCGGGACACCGGAGAGACCCAGTACTTC CASSLIRDTGETQYF
TRBJ1-1 - - TRBV6-4 TGTGCCAGCAGTCCTGCCGGTGACACTGAAGCTTTCTTT CASSPAGDTEAFF
TRBJ1-2 - - TRBV9 TGTGCCAGCAGCCCTTCTCCGCCCAGAGACTATGGCTACACCTTC CASSPSPPRDYGYTF
TRBJ1-6 - TRBD1 TRBV6-6 TGTGCCATCAGTCCGGGGACAGTGAGTTCACCCCTCCACTTT CAISPGTVSSPLHF
TRBJ2-3 - TRBD1 TRBV19 TGTGCCAGTAGTATCGGGCAGGGGGCGGATACGCAGTATTTT CASSIGQGADTQYF
TRBJ1-6 - - TRBV7-3 TGTGCCAGCAGTATAACAGGGCTCGATTCACCCCTCCACTTT CASSITGLDSPLHF
TRBJ2-7 - - TRBV5-1 TGCGCCAACTGCCAGGAGCGGGCTAACTCCTACGAGCAGTACTTC CANCQERANSYEQYF
TRBJ1-3 few TRBD1 TRBV10-3 TGTGCCATCAGCGAAGACAGGGGACTGGGCTCTGGAAACACCATATATTTT CAISEDRGLGSGNTIYF
TRBJ2-5 - - TRBV19 TGTGCCACCTCACCCGGAGAGACCCAGTACTTC CATSPGETQYF